These T cell receptor beta chains were read from a single sample in a study of cytomegalovirus exposure and HLA in healthy donors. Profiled with immunoSEQ multiplex PCR; TCRdb holds only in-frame clones, not every one. This table has 100,000 to 150,000 clones, 80% appearing once. Sequences were obtained from PBMCs. All receptors derive from a man younger than 45 in good health and CMV-seropositive. CDR3s include the opening cysteine and the closing phenylalanine or tryptophan. Each record gives: J gene, D gene, V gene, clone size, CDR3 DNA, CDR3 protein. A D gene is named only where the DNA matches it firmly. The size entry is marked missing in some rows and otherwise reads once, few, many or a size class.

>TRBJ2-3|TRBD1|TRBV4-1|-
TGCGCCAGCAGCCGAGACGGGGACAGGGACACAGATACGCAGTATTTT
CASSRDGDRDTDTQYF
>TRBJ2-1|-|TRBV27|few
TGTGCCAGCAGTTTATCATCCGGGACATTAGGGAACAATGAGCAGTTCTTC
CASSLSSGTLGNNEQFF
>TRBJ2-1|TRBD2|TRBV5-1|-
TGCGCCAGCAGCTTCGTTAGCGGGGGGGTTGAGCAGTTCTTC
CASSFVSGGVEQFF
>TRBJ1-1|-|TRBV29-1|once
TGCAGCGGAACCGGGGGATTCACTGAAGCTTTCTTT
CSGTGGFTEAFF
>TRBJ1-1|-|TRBV7-6|-
TGTGCCAGCAGCTTAGCGTGGGGCCAGATTTCGAACATGAACACTGAAGCTTTCTTT
CASSLAWGQISNMNTEAFF
>TRBJ2-1|TRBD2|TRBV5-8|once
TGTGCCAGCAGCTGGACTAGCGGGGGAAATGAGCAGTTCTTC
CASSWTSGGNEQFF
>TRBJ1-2|-|TRBV28|-
TGTGCCAGCAGCCCCCCGGGGATCTATGGCTACACCTTC
CASSPPGIYGYTF
>TRBJ1-1|-|TRBV18|-
TGTGCCAGCTCACCAGGGGGGGGCTCGAAGGAAGCTTTCTTT
CASSPGGGSKEAFF
>TRBJ2-1|-|TRBV7-9|-
TGTGCCAGCAGCTTCGGTGAGCAGTTCTTC
CASSFGEQFF
>TRBJ1-2|-|TRBV6-5|-
TGTGCCAGCAGTTACCGGGGACTGGGTGGCTACACCTTC
CASSYRGLGGYTF